This T cell receptor beta chain originates from a study of blood T cell repertoires in COVID-19. In the original analysis: Amplified reference gene primers provided the basis for estimating nucleated cell counts. Assay: immunoSEQ multiplex PCR; the TCRdb copy retains only in-frame clones and omits some. V and J calls and clone size are given by that table; D and trimming were obtained from the DNA. Counted here are about 66,000 clones, about 89% occurring once; the ten biggest clones make up under 8.5%. The CDR3 is made up of 16 amino acids. V was pared by 2 bases and J by 0 bases, with 11 bases between. Germline CDR1 is ENHRY and CDR2 is SYGVKD.

Material for sequencing was peripheral blood. This sequence joins TRBV10-3 and TRBJ1-5, with no clear D. The receptor comes from a human donor in a cohort sampled during active COVID-19. CDR3 DNA sequence: TGTGCCATCAGTGAGGGCCCTGCCGCTAGCAATCAGCCCCAGCATTTT. Amino acid sequence: CAISEGPAASNQPQHF.